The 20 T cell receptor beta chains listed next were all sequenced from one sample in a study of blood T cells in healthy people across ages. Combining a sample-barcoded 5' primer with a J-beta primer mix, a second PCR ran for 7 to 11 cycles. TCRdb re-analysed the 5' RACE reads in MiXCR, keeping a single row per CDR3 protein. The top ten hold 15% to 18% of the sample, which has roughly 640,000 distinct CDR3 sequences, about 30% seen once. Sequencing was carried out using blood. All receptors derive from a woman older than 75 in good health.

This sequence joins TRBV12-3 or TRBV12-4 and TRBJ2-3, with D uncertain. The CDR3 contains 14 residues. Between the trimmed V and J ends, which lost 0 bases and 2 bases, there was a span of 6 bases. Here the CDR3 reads CASSLASPTDTQYF. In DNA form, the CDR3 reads TGTGCCAGCAGTTTAGCTAGCCCCACAGATACGCAGTATTTT.

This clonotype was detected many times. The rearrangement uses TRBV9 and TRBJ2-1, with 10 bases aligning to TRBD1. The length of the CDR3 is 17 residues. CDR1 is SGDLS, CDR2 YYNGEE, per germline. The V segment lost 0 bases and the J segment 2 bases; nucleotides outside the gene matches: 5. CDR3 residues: CASSVATGTGAYNEQFF. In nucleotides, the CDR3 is TGTGCCAGCAGCGTAGCTACAGGGACAGGGGCCTACAATGAGCAGTTCTTC.

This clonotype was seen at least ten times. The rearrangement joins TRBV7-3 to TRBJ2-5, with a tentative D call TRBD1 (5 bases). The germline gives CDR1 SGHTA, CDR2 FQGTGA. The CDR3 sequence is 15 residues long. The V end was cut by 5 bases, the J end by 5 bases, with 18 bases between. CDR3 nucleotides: TGTGCCAGCAGCAGCTTAGGGGCAATCGGGGAGACCCAGTACTTC. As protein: CASSSLGAIGETQYF.

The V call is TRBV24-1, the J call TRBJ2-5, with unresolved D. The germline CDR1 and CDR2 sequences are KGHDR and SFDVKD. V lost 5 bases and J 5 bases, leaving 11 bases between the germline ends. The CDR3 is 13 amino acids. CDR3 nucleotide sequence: TGTGCCACCAGTGGTATTGGTTGGGAGACCCAGTACTTC. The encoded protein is CATSGIGWETQYF.

CDR3 bases: TGTGCCACCAGTGCAAGACAGGGCTCCAATCAGCCCCAGCATTTT. Encoded protein: CATSARQGSNQPQHF. The chain recombines TRBV24-1 with TRBJ1-5, with 7 bases aligning to TRBD1. J gave up 3 bases and V 5 bases, and 6 bases lay outside the gene matches. Germline CDR1 KGHDR, CDR2 SFDVKD. The CDR3 is 15 amino acids.

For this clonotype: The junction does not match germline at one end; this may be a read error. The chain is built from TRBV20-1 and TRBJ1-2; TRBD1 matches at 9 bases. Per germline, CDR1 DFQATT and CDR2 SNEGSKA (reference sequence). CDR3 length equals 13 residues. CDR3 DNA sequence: TGCAGTGCTGACCTACAGGGGGCCTATGGCTACGCCTTC. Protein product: CSADLQGAYGYAF.

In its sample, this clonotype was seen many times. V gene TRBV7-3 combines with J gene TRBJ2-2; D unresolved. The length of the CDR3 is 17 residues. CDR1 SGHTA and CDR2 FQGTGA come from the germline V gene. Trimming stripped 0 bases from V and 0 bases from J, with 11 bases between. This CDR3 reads CASSLTQLSSNTGELFF. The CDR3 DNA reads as TGTGCCAGCAGCTTAACACAGCTCTCGTCGAACACCGGGGAGCTGTTTTTT.

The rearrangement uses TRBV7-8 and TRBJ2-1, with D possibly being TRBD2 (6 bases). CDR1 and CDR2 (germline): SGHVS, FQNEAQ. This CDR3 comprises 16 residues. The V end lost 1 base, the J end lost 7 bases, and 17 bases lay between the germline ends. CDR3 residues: CASSLVGRGRGNEQFF. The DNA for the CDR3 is TGTGCCAGCAGCTTAGTGGGGCGGGGACGGGGGAATGAGCAGTTCTTC.

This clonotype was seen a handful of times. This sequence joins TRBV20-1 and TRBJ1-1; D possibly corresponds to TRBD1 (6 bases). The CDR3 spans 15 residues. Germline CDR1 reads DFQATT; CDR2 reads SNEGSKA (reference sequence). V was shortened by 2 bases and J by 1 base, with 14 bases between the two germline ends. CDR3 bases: TGCAGTGCTAGATCCTTACAGGGTCAGAACACTGAAGCTTTCTTT. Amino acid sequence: CSARSLQGQNTEAFF.

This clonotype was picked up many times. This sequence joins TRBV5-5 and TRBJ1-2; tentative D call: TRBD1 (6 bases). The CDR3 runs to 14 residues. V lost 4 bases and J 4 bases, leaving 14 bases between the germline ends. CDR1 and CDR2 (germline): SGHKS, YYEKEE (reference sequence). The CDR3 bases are TGTGCCAGCAGCAAGGACAGTGCGCCCTATGGCTACACCTTC. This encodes CASSKDSAPYGYTF. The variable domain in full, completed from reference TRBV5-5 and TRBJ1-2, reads DAGVTQSPTHLIKTRGQQVTLRCSPISGHKSVSWYQQVLGQGPQFIFQYYEKEERGRGNFPDRFSARQFPNYSSELNVNALLLGDSALYLCASSKDSAPYGYTFGSGTRLTVV.

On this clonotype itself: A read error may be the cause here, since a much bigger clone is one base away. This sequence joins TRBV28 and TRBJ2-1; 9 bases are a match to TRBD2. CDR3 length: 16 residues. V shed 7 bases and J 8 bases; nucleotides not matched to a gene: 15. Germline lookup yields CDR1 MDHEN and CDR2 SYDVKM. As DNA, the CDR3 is TGTGCCAGCATCCTCTCGCGGGGGGGCAGCAGCGATGAGCAGTTCTTC. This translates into CASILSRGGSSDEQFF.

The CDR3 sequence is CASSSTGGIYEQYF. The CDR3 DNA is TGCGCCAGCAGCTCGACAGGAGGCATCTACGAGCAGTACTTC. J is TRBJ2-5 and V is TRBV5-1, with D perhaps TRBD1 (6 bases). The J call is doubtful: the DNA matches TRBJ2-7 better. The CDR3 sequence is 14 residues long. CDR1 and CDR2 from the germline V gene are SGHRS and YFSETQ.

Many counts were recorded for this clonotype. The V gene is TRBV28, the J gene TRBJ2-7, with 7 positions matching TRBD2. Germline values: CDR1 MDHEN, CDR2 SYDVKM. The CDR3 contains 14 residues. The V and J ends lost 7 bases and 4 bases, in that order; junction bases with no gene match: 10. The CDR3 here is CASTVAGLVYEQYF. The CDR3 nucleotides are TGTGCCAGCACGGTAGCGGGCCTTGTATACGAGCAGTACTTC.

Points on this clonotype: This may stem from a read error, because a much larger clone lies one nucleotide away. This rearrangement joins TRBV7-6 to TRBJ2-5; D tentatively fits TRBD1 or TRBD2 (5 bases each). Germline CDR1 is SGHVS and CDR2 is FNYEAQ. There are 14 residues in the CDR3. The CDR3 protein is CASSLWGSQESQYF. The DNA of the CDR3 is TGTGCCAGCAGCCTTTGGGGGTCTCAAGAGTCCCAGTACTTC.

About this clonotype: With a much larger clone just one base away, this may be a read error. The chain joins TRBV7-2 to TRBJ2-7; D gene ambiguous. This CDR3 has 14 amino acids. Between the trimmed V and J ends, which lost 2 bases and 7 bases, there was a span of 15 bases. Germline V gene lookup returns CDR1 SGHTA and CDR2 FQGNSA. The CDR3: CASSLNPVVNEQYF. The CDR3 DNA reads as TGTGCCAGCAGCTTAAATCCGGTGGTGAATGAGCAGTACTTC. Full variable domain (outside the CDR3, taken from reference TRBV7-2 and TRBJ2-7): GAGVSQSPSNKVTEKGKDVELRCDPISGHTALYWYRQSLGQGLEFLIYFQGNSAPDKSGLPSDRFSAERTGGSVSTLTIQRTQQEDSAVYLCASSLNPVVNEQYFGPGTRLTVT.

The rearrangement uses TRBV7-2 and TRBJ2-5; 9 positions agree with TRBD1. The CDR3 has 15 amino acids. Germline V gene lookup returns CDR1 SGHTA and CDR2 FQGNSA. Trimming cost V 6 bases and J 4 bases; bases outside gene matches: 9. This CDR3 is CASSFDRGKGETQYF. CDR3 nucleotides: TGTGCCAGCAGTTTCGACAGGGGGAAAGGAGAGACCCAGTACTTC.

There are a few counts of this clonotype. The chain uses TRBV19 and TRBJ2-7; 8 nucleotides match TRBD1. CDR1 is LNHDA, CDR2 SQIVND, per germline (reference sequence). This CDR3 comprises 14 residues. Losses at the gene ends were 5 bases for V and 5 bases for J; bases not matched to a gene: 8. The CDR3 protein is CASSSRQGRNEQYF. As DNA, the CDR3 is TGTGCCAGTAGTTCACGACAGGGGAGAAACGAGCAGTACTTC.

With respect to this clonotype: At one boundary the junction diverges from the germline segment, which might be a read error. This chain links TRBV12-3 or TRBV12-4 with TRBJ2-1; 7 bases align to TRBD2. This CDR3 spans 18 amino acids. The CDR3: CASSQGMGGTGIYNGQFF. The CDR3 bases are TGTGCCAGCAGCCAAGGGATGGGGGGGACGGGGATATACAATGGGCAGTTCTTC.

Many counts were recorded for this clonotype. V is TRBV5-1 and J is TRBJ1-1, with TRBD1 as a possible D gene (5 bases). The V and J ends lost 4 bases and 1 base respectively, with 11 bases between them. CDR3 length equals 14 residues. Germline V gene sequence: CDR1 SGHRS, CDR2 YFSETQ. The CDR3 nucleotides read TGCGCCAGCAGCGTTGGACATCGGAACACTGAAGCTTTCTTT. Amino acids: CASSVGHRNTEAFF.

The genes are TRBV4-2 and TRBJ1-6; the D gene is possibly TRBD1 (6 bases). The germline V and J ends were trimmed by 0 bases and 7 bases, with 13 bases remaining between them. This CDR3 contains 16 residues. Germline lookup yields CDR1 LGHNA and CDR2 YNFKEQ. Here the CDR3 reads CASSQDLRGGNSPLHF. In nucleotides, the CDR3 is TGTGCCAGCAGCCAAGATCTCAGGGGTGGAAATTCACCCCTCCACTTT.